The clone carrying this TCR beta chain turned up a few times. Antigen specificity is unknown. Markers CD45RO/CCR7/CD25/CD127/CD95/CD27 served to sort CD4+ naive, central memory, regulatory and stem cell-like memory cells. These data come from a study of beta chain features in type 1 diabetes. Study-wide findings and caveats: Still unanswered here is whether HLA type influences TCRB rearrangement. Patients with Type 1 diabetes showed moderately but significantly shorter TCRB CDR3s in all four CD4+ subsets.

Investigators reverse transcribed all isolated RNA, so they sequenced expressed TCRB transcripts. Sequenced by immunoSEQ multiplex PCR; TCRdb stores in-frame clones only, minus some. The sample lists approximately 600,000 clones; 9.5% to 15% were seen once. V was shortened by 1 base and J by 14 bases, with 16 bases between the two germline ends. CDR3 size: 12 residues. The germline V gene has CDR1 SQVTM and CDR2 ANQGSEA. This chain connects TRBV29-1 to TRBJ2-3; D not resolved. The sample consisted of naive CD4+ T cells from blood. The receptor was derived from a man aged 25 to 40 with type 1 diabetes. In DNA form, the CDR3 reads TGCAGCGTTGAAGGCGTAGAGAAGACTCCGTATTTT. Translated: CSVEGVEKTPYF.